The clone carrying this TCR beta chain occurred a few times. Its antigen is not identified. The length of the CDR3 is 12 residues. V shed 8 bases and J shed 4 bases, with 6 bases lying between them. The germline CDR1 and CDR2 sequences are MNHEY and SMNVEV (reference sequence). Primers used in a second PCR of roughly 6 to 11 cycles were a sample-barcoded 5' primer and a J-beta primer mix. Using its own MiXCR run on the 5' RACE reads, TCRdb lists one record per CDR3 protein. The sample consists of fewer than 950,000 distinct CDR3 sequences, 35% to 40% of them appearing once. The source of the sample is a study of blood T cells in healthy people across ages. Study-wide results and caveats: The long-lived group displayed more naive CD4+ cells, plus higher diversity, than the aged donors did. With age, beta diversity per million T cells declined roughly linearly, significantly by 35 to 40. A strong correlation was found between TCR beta diversity and the percentage of naive T cells.

The chain couples TRBV27 to TRBJ1-6; perhaps TRBD1 as D (5 bases). The clonotype originates from a man younger than 35 in good health. Source material: blood. The CDR3 nucleotides are TGTGCCAGCGCAGGGTATAATTCACCCCTCCACTTT. It codes for CASAGYNSPLHF.